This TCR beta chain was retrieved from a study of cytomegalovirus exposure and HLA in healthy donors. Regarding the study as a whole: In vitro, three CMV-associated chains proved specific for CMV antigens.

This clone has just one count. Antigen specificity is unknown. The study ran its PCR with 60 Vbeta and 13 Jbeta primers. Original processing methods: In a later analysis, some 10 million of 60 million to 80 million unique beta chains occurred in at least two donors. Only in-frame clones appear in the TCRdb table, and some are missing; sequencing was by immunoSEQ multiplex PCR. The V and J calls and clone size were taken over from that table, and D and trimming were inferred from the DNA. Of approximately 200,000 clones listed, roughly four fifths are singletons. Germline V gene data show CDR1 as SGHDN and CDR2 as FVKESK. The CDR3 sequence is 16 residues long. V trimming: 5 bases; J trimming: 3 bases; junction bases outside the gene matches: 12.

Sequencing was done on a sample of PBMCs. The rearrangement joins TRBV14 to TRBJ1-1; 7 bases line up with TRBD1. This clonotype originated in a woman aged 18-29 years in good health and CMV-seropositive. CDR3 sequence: CASSEPTGVSYTEAFF. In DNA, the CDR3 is TGTGCCAGCAGCGAGCCCACAGGGGTCAGTTACACTGAAGCTTTCTTT.